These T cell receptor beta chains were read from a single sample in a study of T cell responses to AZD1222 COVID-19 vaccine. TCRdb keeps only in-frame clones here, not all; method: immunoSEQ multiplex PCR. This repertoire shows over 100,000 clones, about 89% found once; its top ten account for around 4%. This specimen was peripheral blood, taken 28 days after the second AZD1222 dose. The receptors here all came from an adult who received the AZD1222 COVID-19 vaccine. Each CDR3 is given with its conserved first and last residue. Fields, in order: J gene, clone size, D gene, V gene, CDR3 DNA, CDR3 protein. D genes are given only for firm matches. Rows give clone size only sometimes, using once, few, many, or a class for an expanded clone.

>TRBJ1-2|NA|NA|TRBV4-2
TGTGCCAGCAGCCAAGGTCAGGGAACCGCTAACTATGGCTACACCTTC
CASSQGQGTANYGYTF
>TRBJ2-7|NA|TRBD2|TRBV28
TGTGCCAGCAGGTTGGGACTAGCGGGTTCCTACGAGCAGTACTTC
CASRLGLAGSYEQYF
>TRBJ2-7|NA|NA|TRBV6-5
TGTGCCAGCAGTTCCCCACGGAGGGGATCTTCCTACGAGCAGTACTTC
CASSSPRRGSSYEQYF
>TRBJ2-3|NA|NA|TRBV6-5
TGTGCCAGCAGTTACTCATCAGATACGCAGTATTTT
CASSYSSDTQYF
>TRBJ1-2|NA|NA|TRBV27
TGTGCCAGCAGTTTGTCTGGGGGCGGGTCTGGCTACACCTTC
CASSLSGGGSGYTF
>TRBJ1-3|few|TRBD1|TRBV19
TGTGCCAGTAGTATAGTCCCGCCGGGGACAGGGTCGGCTGGAAACACCATATATTTT
CASSIVPPGTGSAGNTIYF
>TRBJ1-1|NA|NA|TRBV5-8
TGTGCCAGCAGATCGAGAGGGTCGAACACTGAAGCTTTCTTT
CASRSRGSNTEAFF
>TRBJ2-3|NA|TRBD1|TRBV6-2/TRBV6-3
TGTGCCAGCAGCAGGGGACAGTTTAGCACAGATACGCAGTATTTT
CASSRGQFSTDTQYF
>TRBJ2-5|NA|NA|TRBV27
TGTGCCAGCAGTGGTTGGGGGGCCCAAGAGACCCAGTACTTC
CASSGWGAQETQYF
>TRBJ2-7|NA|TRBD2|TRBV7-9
TGTGCCAGCAGCTTAACTAGCGGGAGATCTAACGAGCAGTACTTC
CASSLTSGRSNEQYF
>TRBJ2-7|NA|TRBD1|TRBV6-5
TGTGCCAGCAGGGGGACAGAGGCTCGTTACGAGCAGTACTTC
CASRGTEARYEQYF
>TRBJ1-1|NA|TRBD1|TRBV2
TGTGCCATCCCGGACAGGGGGAACACTGAAGCTTTCTTT
CAIPDRGNTEAFF
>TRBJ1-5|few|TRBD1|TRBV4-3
TGCGCCAGCAGCCAGACAGGGGGTCAGCCCCAGCATTTT
CASSQTGGQPQHF
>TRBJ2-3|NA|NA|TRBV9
TGTGCCAGCAGCGTAGGGTTTGATACGCAGTATTTT
CASSVGFDTQYF
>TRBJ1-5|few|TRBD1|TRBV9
TGTGCCAGCAGCCCCTATCCTCCGACAGGGTTGAGCAATCAGCCCCAGCATTTT
CASSPYPPTGLSNQPQHF
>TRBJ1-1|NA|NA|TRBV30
TGTGCCTGGAGACCATCAGGGATGAACACTGAAGCTTTCTTT
CAWRPSGMNTEAFF
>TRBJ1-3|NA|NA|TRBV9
TGTGCCAGCAGCGTAACGGACTCTGGAAACACCATATATTTT
CASSVTDSGNTIYF
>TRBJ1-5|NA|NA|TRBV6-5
TGTGCCAGCAGGACAGACGGCTATAGCAATCAGCCCCAGCATTTT
CASRTDGYSNQPQHF
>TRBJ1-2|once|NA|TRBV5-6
TGTGCCAGCAGCTTAATAGCGAACTATGGCTACACCTTC
CASSLIANYGYTF
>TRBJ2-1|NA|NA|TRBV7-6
TGTGCCAGCAGCTTAAAGGCGGGAAGTTACAATGAGCAGTTCTTC
CASSLKAGSYNEQFF
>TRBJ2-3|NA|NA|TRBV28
TGTGCCAGCAGTGAGGTTGAAAAGGGGGATGAAGAGTGGCGGGTTCAGAAAGATACGCAGTATTTT
CASSEVEKGDEEWRVQKDTQYF
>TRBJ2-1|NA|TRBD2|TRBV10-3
TGTGCCAACTCCCGGACTAGCGGGGGGAATGAGCAGTTCTTC
CANSRTSGGNEQFF
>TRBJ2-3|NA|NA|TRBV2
TGTGCCACGCAACAGCGTACTAGCACAGATACGCAGTATTTT
CATQQRTSTDTQYF
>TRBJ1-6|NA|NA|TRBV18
TGTGCCAGCTTCCTAGGCCCGTATTCACCCCTCCACTTT
CASFLGPYSPLHF
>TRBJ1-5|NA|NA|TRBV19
TGTGCCAGTAGTATAGCCACCCCCCGACAGAATCCAAGCAATCAGCCCCAGCATTTT
CASSIATPRQNPSNQPQHF
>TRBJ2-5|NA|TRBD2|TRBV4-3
TGCGCCAGCAGCCAAGTAGCGGGAAAAGAGACCCAGTACTTC
CASSQVAGKETQYF
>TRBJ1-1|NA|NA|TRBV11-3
TGTGCCAGCAGCTTAGAAACGAACACTGAAGCTTTCTTT
CASSLETNTEAFF
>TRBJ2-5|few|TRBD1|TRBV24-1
TGTGCCACCAGTGATTTGACGGACAGGGCTCGAGAGACCCAGTACTTC
CATSDLTDRARETQYF
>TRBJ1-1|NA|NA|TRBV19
TGTGCCAGTAGCCGGGGGGACACAAACACTGAAGCTTTCTTT
CASSRGDTNTEAFF
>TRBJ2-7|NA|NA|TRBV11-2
TGTGCCAGCAGCTTAGACCTACAGGGAACCTACGAGCAGTACTTC
CASSLDLQGTYEQYF
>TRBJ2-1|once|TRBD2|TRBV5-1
TGCGCCTCCGGGACTAGCGGGTACAATGAGCAGTTCTTC
CASGTSGYNEQFF
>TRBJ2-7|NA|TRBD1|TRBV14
TGTGCCAGCGGACGACAGGGATCCAGCTCCTACGAGCAGTACTTC
CASGRQGSSSYEQYF
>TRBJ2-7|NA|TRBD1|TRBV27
TGTGCCAGCAGAAGGACAGGCTCCTACGAGCAGTACTTC
CASRRTGSYEQYF
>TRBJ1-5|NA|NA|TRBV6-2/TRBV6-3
TGTGCCAGCAGTAAGTGGGGCAATCAGCCCCAGCATTTT
CASSKWGNQPQHF
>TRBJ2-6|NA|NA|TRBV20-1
TGCAGTCTCATGGGGGCCAACGTCCTGACTTTC
CSLMGANVLTF
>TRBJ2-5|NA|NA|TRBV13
TGTGCCAGCAGCGTGTACAGGGTGGAGACCCAGTACTTC
CASSVYRVETQYF
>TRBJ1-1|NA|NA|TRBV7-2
TGTGCCAGCAGCTTAGCTTGGCGGAACACTGAAGCTTTCTTT
CASSLAWRNTEAFF